The present T cell receptor beta chain was sequenced within a study of CD8+CD57+ T cells in acquired aplastic anemia. Whole-study context: The DNA of sorted CD4+ and CD8+ cells averaged approximately 3.3 ug.

Notes on this clonotype: The antigen remains unidentified.

Study-wide results and limits: The same twenty-nine CD8+ CDR3 sequences occurred in patients and in controls.

Flow cytometry had shown expanded CD8+CD57+ cells in the patients chosen for sequencing. TCR beta VDJ and CDR3 were profiled, and genomic DNA was the template. TCRdb analysed the reads with MiXCR anew, one entry per CDR3 protein. The table shows approximately 80,000 distinct CDR3 sequences, with roughly 70% occurring only once. The clonotype originates from a human donor with aplastic anemia. Sequencing was done on a sample of sorted CD4+, CD8+, or CD8+CD57+ T cells (not recorded which) from PBMCs.

The CDR3 sequence is CASSWSGGGYNEQFF. The CDR3 coding sequence is TGTGCCAGCAGCTGGAGCGGGGGGGGGTACAATGAGCAGTTCTTC. J is TRBJ2-1 and V is TRBV7-9, with 10 nucleotides matching TRBD2. V lost 4 bases and J lost 4; bases outside the gene matches: 4. Per the germline V gene, CDR1 is SEHNR and CDR2 is FQNEAQ (reference sequence). The CDR3 is 15 amino acids.